The entry below describes one T cell receptor (beta chain). This clone was recorded a few times. Its target antigen remains unknown. Within one base of it there is no much larger clone, and no base qualities were kept. These data belong to a study of T cell responses to AZD1222 COVID-19 vaccine (dated by TCRdb to the early 2020s). Study-level background: A total of 230 to 250 trial participants underwent TCR sequencing, of whom under 220 had received two doses of AZD1222 and some 25 had received two doses of the MenACWY control vaccine. Trial participants were enrolled by age into subgroups of 18-55, 56-69 and 70-plus years, and around 150, 28 and 57 TCR-sequenced participants, respectively, were included in these subgroups.

Including cysteine and phenylalanine, the CDR3 has 16 amino acids. Only CDR3 DNA is held: 48 bases, read in frame from base 1. Deletion took 0 bases off V and 0 bases off J, with a span of 8 bases between the germline ends. The germline V gene encodes CDR1 LGHNA and CDR2 YNFKEQ. The sample's time point, from its label and the paper: about 28 days (+/-7) after the second vaccine dose. The meaning of the sample's treatment or condition label: meningococcal conjugate vaccine given as trial control. Samples from vaccinated people were obtained from the UK trials COV001 and COV002, which included a single-blind randomized controlled phase 2/3 trial of AZD1222 (ChAdOx1 nCoV-19) in healthy adults. For TCRbeta chain sequencing, PBMC samples from trial participants were taken at day 0 and at day 28 after the second dose. The CDR3 regions of human TCRbeta chains were analyzed by immunosequencing. The published analysis was carried out like this. TCRs in the repertoires were matched against a reference library of SARS-CoV-2-specific TCRs that had been generated with the MIRA antigen-specificity platform. Breadth meant the fraction of unique TCRs that were SARS-CoV-2-associated, whereas depth meant the fraction of total T cells that were SARS-CoV-2-associated. Using the MIRA data, each spike-specific TCR was assigned both to the spike region to which the TCR was reactive and to a CD4 or CD8 class. Log10-transformed breadth and depth values were compared by one-way ANOVA with Sidak's multiple comparisons tests. The table comes from immuneACCESS by way of TCRdb, which keeps in-frame sequences with V and J called. Part of the clones is missing from these tables; in studies checked, under half for an unresolved V gene and the rest for unknown reasons. The V and J calls and clone size were taken over from that table, and D and trimming were inferred from the DNA. The sample has about 130,000 clones on record, over 75% of them singletons. More than 7.5% of the sample is taken by the ten largest.

The investigation overall reported the following: Reportedly, close to half of the unique spike-specific TCRs recognized epitopes lying outside the regions that are mutated in the B.1.351 and B.1.1.7 variants. Conclusions about previously exposed vaccinees were limited because only six AZD1222 recipients were SARS-CoV-2 seropositive at baseline. No day 14 peak-response samples were available, so repertoires were characterized only after the peak T cell response. A significant rise in spike-specific TCR breadth and depth was observed after two AZD1222 doses relative to day 0 and relative to MenACWY recipients. Participants were mostly white British, with more females than males. The authors suggested clonal diversity may have been underestimated. In the small 56-69-year group, the increase in depth fell short of significance, most likely because of low power. CD4 TCRs associated with the vaccine covered the entire spike protein, and the dominant responses were in regions 160-218 and 743-854.

The sequence is built from TRBV4-2 and TRBJ2-2, with the D gene call left open. This receptor was obtained from an adult who received the MenACWY meningococcal vaccine as a control. The sequencing used peripheral blood, collected 28 days after the second dose of the MenACWY control vaccine. DNA sequence: TGTGCCAGCAGCCAAGAAAGACTCTCGAACACCGGGGAGCTGTTTTTT. It codes for CASSQERLSNTGELFF.